Sequencing of this T cell receptor beta chain was carried out in a study of somatic mutations in cytotoxic T cells in rheumatoid arthritis. Here immunoSEQ multiplex PCR was the method, and the copy in TCRdb shows in-frame clones only, minus some. The sample lists 23,000 or so clones; around 74% were seen once. General study results and limits: In the expanded CD8+ clones, the antigen targets remained unknown.

Blood donors, with a median age of around 58 years (range about 21-75) and approximately 50% female, made up the healthy control group. Per germline, CDR1 MDHEN and CDR2 SYDVKM. Deletions cut 6 bases from V and 9 bases from J, with 15 bases between. The CDR3 spans 14 residues. With respect to this clone: Antigen specificity is unknown.

The material sequenced was CD8+ T cells sorted from blood. The receptor comes from a young woman in good health. The chain couples TRBV28 to TRBJ1-6; D gene unclear. The CDR3 region is CASRVSGGRSPLHF. CDR3 in DNA: TGTGCCAGCAGGGTCTCGGGAGGTCGTTCACCCCTCCACTTT.